These 10 T cell receptor beta chains were all obtained from the same sample, sequenced in a study of blood T cell repertoires in COVID-19 (dated by TCRdb to between 2020 and 2021). The library came from the immunoSEQ multiplex PCR assay. This is the immuneACCESS table as TCRdb keeps it, with only in-frame sequences that have V and J called. A part of the clones is gone; compared with another copy, unresolved V genes explain less than half, and the rest is unexplained. Across this sample there are approximately 92,000 clones, with about 85% seen only once. The leading ten clones occupy 3.4% of the sample. The sequencing input was peripheral blood. These receptors were collected from a man in his fifties or sixties with acute or convalescent COVID-19.

As DNA, the CDR3 is TGTGCCAGCAGTTACTCAGGGGGCGCGGGTCAGCCCCAGCATTTT. Protein: CASSYSGGAGQPQHF. This chain links TRBV6-5 with TRBJ1-5; 7 positions match TRBD1. Per the germline V gene, CDR1 is MNHEY and CDR2 is SVGAGI. The CDR3 has 15 amino acids. Germline trimming cut 0 bases from V and 6 bases from J; bases unmatched to any gene: 5.

J is TRBJ2-2 and V is TRBV7-9; D gene uncertain. The CDR3 extends over 13 amino acids. The germline V gene encodes CDR1 SEHNR and CDR2 FQNEAQ (reference sequence). Trimming removed 7 bases at V and 3 bases at J, with 9 bases between. The CDR3 nucleotides read TGTGCCAGCACTTCACGGGACACCGGGGAGCTGTTTTTT. This sequence encodes CASTSRDTGELFF. Variable domain in full (rest from reference TRBV7-9 and TRBJ2-2): DTGVSQNPRHKITKRGQNVTFRCDPISEHNRLYWYRQTLGQGPEFLTYFQNEAQLEKSRLLSDRFSAERPKGSFSTLEIQRTEQGDSAMYLCASTSRDTGELFFGEGSRLTVL.

A single count supports this clone. The chain uses TRBV3-1 (or the pseudogene TRBV3-2) and TRBJ2-1; 7 bases match TRBD2. The trim removed 4 bases at V and 4 bases at J, leaving 4 bases unmatched. Germline lookup yields CDR1 LGHDT and CDR2 YNNKEL (reference sequence). The CDR3 contains 14 residues. CDR3 sequence: CASSLREQYNEQFF. The DNA for the CDR3 is TGTGCCAGCAGCCTGCGGGAGCAATACAATGAGCAGTTCTTC.

The chain joins TRBV7-8 to TRBJ2-1; TRBD2 matches at 11 bases. Looked up from germline, CDR1 is SGHVS and CDR2 is FQNEAQ. V lost 5 bases and J lost 6; bases outside the gene matches: 3. The CDR3 runs 14 residues. CDR3 sequence (DNA): TGTGCCAGCAGCCAAGGGACTAGCGGCAATGAGCAGTTCTTC. It is translated as CASSQGTSGNEQFF. Full variable domain (rest looked up from reference TRBV7-8 and TRBJ2-1): GAGVSQSPRYKVAKRGQDVALRCDPISGHVSLFWYQQALGQGPEFLTYFQNEAQLDKSGLPSDRFFAERPEGSVSTLKIQRTQQEDSAVYLCASSQGTSGNEQFFGPGTRLTVL.

The sample holds one count of this clone. The chain employs TRBV19 and TRBJ2-3; D may be TRBD1 (5 bases). With 6 bases removed from V and 2 bases from J, the gap between germline ends came to 18 bases. Germline CDR1 reads LNHDA; CDR2 reads SQIVND (reference sequence). The CDR3 contains 16 residues. The CDR3: CASRQSTGELTDTQYF. The CDR3 nucleotides are TGTGCCAGTAGGCAATCAACAGGAGAACTCACAGATACGCAGTATTTT.

The chain carries TRBV6-5 and TRBJ2-2; tentative D call: TRBD1 (6 bases). V lost 2 bases and J 0 bases, leaving 7 bases between the germline ends. The CDR3 covers 15 residues. Germline CDR1 is MNHEY and CDR2 is SVGAGI. For the CDR3, the DNA is TGTGCCAGCAGTTACGGGACACCGAACACCGGGGAGCTGTTTTTT. Protein: CASSYGTPNTGELFF.

This CDR3 reads CAWSVYRGIQETQYF. In DNA form, the CDR3 reads TGTGCCTGGAGTGTATACAGGGGGATCCAAGAGACCCAGTACTTC. This sequence joins TRBV30 and TRBJ2-5; 8 bases fit TRBD1. The length of the CDR3 is 15 residues. Germline lookup yields CDR1 GTSNPN and CDR2 SVGIG (reference sequence). The V and J ends lost 0 bases and 1 base, in that order; junction bases with no gene match: 4.

The chain uses TRBV28 and TRBJ2-3; weak D call: TRBD1 (6 bases). From germline, CDR1 is MDHEN and CDR2 SYDVKM. This CDR3 contains 19 residues. V was clipped by 4 bases and J by 5 bases, with 28 bases between them. The CDR3 region is CASSSAQGAAPLTRDTQYF. CDR3 nucleotides: TGTGCCAGCAGTTCAGCACAGGGAGCAGCGCCTCTTACGAGAGATACGCAGTATTTT.

This clone was seen a few times. This chain uses TRBV6-5 with TRBJ2-1; 10 nucleotides match TRBD2. V gave up 2 bases and J gave up 7 bases; unmatched junction bases: 5. Germline CDR1 MNHEY, CDR2 SVGAGI. The CDR3 is 15 residues long. The CDR3 DNA sequence: TGTGCCAGCAGTTACGGCACTAGCGGGACGAATGAGCAGTTCTTC. Amino acids: CASSYGTSGTNEQFF.

The sample holds one count of this clone. V usage is TRBV6-1 and J usage is TRBJ1-3; D ambiguous. V dropped 0 bases and J dropped 0 bases, with 12 bases sitting between them. CDR1 is MNHNS, CDR2 SASEGT, per germline. This CDR3 spans 17 amino acids. The CDR3 nucleotides are TGTGCCAGCAGTGAAGCCATCAGAACGAACTCTGGAAACACCATATATTTT. It specifies CASSEAIRTNSGNTIYF.